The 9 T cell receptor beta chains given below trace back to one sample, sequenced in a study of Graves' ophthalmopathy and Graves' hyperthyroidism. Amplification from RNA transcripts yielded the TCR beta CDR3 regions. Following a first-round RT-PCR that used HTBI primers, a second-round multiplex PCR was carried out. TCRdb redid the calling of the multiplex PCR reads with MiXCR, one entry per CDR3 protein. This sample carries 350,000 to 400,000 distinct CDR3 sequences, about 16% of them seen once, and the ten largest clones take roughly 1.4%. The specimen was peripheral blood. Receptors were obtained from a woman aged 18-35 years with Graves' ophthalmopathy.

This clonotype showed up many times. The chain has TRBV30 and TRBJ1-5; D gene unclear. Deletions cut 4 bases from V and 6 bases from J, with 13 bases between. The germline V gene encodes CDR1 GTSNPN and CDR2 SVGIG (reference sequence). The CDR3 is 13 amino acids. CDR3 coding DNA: TGTGCCTGGAAGTCGGGTGTCGGTCAGCCCCAGCATTTT. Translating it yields CAWKSGVGQPQHF.

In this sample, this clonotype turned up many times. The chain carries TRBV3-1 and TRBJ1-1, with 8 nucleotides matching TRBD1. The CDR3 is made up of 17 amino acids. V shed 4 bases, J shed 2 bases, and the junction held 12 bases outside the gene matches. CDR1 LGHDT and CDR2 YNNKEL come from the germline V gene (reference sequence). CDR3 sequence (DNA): TGTGCCAGCAGCCGCCGAGCCCCGCAGGGGGCCAACACTGAAGCTTTCTTT. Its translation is CASSRRAPQGANTEAFF.

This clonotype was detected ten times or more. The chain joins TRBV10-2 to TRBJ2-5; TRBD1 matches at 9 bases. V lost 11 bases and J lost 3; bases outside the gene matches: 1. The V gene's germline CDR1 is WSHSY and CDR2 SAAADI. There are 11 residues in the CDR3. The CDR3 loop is CAGQGKETQYF. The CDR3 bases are TGCGCCGGACAGGGGAAAGAGACCCAGTACTTC.

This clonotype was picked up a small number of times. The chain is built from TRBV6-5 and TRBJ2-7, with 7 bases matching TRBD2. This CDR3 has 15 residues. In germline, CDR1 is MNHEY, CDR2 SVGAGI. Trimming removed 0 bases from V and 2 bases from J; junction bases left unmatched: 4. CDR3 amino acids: CASSYSSGETYEQYF. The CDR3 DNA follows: TGTGCCAGCAGTTACTCGAGCGGGGAGACCTACGAGCAGTACTTC.

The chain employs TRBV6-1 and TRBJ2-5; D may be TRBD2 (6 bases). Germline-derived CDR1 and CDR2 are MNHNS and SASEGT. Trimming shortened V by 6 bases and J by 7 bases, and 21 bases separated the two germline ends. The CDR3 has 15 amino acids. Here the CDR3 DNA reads TGTGCCAGCAGCCCGCAAGGAGGGTCGTCAACGACCCAGTACTTC. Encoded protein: CASSPQGGSSTTQYF.

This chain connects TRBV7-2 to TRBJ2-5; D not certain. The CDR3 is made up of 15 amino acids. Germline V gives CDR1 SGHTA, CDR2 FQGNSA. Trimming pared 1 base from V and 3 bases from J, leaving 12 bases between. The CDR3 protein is CASSLVKQPEETQYF. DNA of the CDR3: TGTGCCAGCAGCTTAGTGAAACAGCCAGAAGAGACCCAGTACTTC. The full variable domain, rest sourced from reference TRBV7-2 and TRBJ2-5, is GAGVSQSPSNKVTEKGKDVELRCDPISGHTALYWYRQSLGQGLEFLIYFQGNSAPDKSGLPSDRFSAERTGGSVSTLTIQRTQQEDSAVYLCASSLVKQPEETQYFGPGTRLLVL.

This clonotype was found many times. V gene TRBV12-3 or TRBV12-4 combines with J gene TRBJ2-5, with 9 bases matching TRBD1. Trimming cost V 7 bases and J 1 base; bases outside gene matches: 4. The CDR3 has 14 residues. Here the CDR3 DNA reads TGTGCCAGCAAGCCGACAGGGGGCCAAGAGACCCAGTACTTC. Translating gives CASKPTGGQETQYF.

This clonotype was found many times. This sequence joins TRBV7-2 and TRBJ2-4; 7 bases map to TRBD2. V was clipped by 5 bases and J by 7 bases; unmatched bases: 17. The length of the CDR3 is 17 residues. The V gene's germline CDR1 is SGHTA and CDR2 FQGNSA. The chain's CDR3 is CASSPSRGSGVGNIQYF. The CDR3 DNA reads TGTGCCAGCAGCCCTTCGAGGGGAAGCGGGGTGGGGAACATTCAGTACTTC.

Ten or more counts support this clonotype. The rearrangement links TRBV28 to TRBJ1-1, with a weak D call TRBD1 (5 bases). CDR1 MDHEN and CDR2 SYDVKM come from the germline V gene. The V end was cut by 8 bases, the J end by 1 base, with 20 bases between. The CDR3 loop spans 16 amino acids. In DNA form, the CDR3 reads TGTGCCAGCTTCCCATCCCAGGGTGACAGGAACACTGAAGCTTTCTTT. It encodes CASFPSQGDRNTEAFF.